Listed below are T cell receptor beta chains from one sample, sequenced in a study of blood T cell repertoires in COVID-19. Measured with immunoSEQ multiplex PCR; TCRdb has only the in-frame clones, and not every one. The top ten clones hold about 5.6% of a sample with about 220,000 clones, more than 75% of them seen once. Sequencing used peripheral blood. Receptor source: a woman aged 70-85 years with COVID-19, enrolled during active disease. Each CDR3 is given without its conserved first and last residue. The D gene is left open where the match is weak.

d_gene: -
v_gene: TRBV12-5
j_gene: TRBJ2-7
CDR3aa: ASGLVRWGGHTYYEQY

d_gene: -
v_gene: TRBV5-4
j_gene: TRBJ1-1
CDR3aa: ASSQLSIPPAEAF

d_gene: -
v_gene: TRBV6-5
j_gene: TRBJ1-3
CDR3aa: ASSSQRLRNTIY

d_gene: TRBD1
v_gene: TRBV7-8
j_gene: TRBJ1-2
CDR3aa: ASSLTGDGYT

d_gene: TRBD1
v_gene: TRBV28
j_gene: TRBJ1-4
CDR3aa: ASSLGVGTGLEKLF

d_gene: -
v_gene: TRBV7-2
j_gene: TRBJ2-7
CDR3aa: ASSLEGPGGEQY

d_gene: TRBD2
v_gene: TRBV29-1
j_gene: TRBJ2-1
CDR3aa: SVMGKREQYNEQF

d_gene: TRBD2
v_gene: TRBV9
j_gene: TRBJ2-3
CDR3aa: ASSAGLAGGNQDTQY

d_gene: TRBD2
v_gene: TRBV5-5
j_gene: TRBJ2-2
CDR3aa: ASSLTFLAGVVTGELF

d_gene: TRBD2
v_gene: TRBV7-2
j_gene: TRBJ2-1
CDR3aa: ASSSGRAAYNEQF

d_gene: -
v_gene: TRBV16
j_gene: TRBJ2-7
CDR3aa: ASSHGYEQY

d_gene: TRBD1
v_gene: TRBV5-1
j_gene: TRBJ2-5
CDR3aa: ASSLDRGEHQETQY

d_gene: TRBD2
v_gene: TRBV5-1
j_gene: TRBJ2-7
CDR3aa: ASRLASGTYEQY

d_gene: TRBD1
v_gene: TRBV19
j_gene: TRBJ1-2
CDR3aa: ASSRDRDYGYT

d_gene: TRBD2
v_gene: TRBV27
j_gene: TRBJ2-1
CDR3aa: ASRGTSRYNEQF

d_gene: -
v_gene: TRBV7-7
j_gene: TRBJ2-1
CDR3aa: ASSPGVGSYNEQF

d_gene: -
v_gene: TRBV14
j_gene: TRBJ1-6
CDR3aa: ASAGQHNSPLH

d_gene: TRBD2
v_gene: TRBV2
j_gene: TRBJ2-5
CDR3aa: ASRLSLAASQETQY

d_gene: TRBD1
v_gene: TRBV10-3
j_gene: TRBJ1-2
CDR3aa: AISGQGLYGYT

d_gene: -
v_gene: TRBV19
j_gene: TRBJ1-3
CDR3aa: ASRRGSEGNTIY

d_gene: TRBD2
v_gene: TRBV9
j_gene: TRBJ2-1
CDR3aa: ASSKDVASGYEQF

d_gene: TRBD2
v_gene: TRBV7-2
j_gene: TRBJ2-2
CDR3aa: ASSPTGRAFLTGELF

d_gene: -
v_gene: TRBV7-2
j_gene: TRBJ1-2
CDR3aa: ASTLGGPFNYGYT

d_gene: TRBD1
v_gene: TRBV18
j_gene: TRBJ2-1
CDR3aa: ASSSLTPGRSGTDSYNEQF

d_gene: TRBD2
v_gene: TRBV7-2
j_gene: TRBJ2-3
CDR3aa: ASSLSSGIQGQY

d_gene: -
v_gene: TRBV6-5
j_gene: TRBJ1-4
CDR3aa: ASRSHTGTLF

d_gene: -
v_gene: TRBV2
j_gene: TRBJ2-1
CDR3aa: ASSVPPPRNEQF

d_gene: TRBD1
v_gene: TRBV14
j_gene: TRBJ2-7
CDR3aa: ASSLDREYEQY

d_gene: -
v_gene: TRBV28
j_gene: TRBJ1-2
CDR3aa: ASSLTAGGYT

d_gene: -
v_gene: TRBV19
j_gene: TRBJ1-5
CDR3aa: ASSIAGGAQPQH

d_gene: TRBD1
v_gene: TRBV19
j_gene: TRBJ1-5
CDR3aa: ASKGQGRKHQPQH

d_gene: -
v_gene: TRBV29-1
j_gene: TRBJ1-1
CDR3aa: SVQKSPGDTEAF

d_gene: TRBD1
v_gene: TRBV7-6
j_gene: TRBJ2-7
CDR3aa: ASSLGGTALEEQY

d_gene: TRBD2
v_gene: TRBV2
j_gene: TRBJ2-1
CDR3aa: ASSEAGIAGGSYNEQF

d_gene: TRBD2
v_gene: TRBV4-3
j_gene: TRBJ2-3
CDR3aa: ASSGTSGMADTQY

d_gene: -
v_gene: TRBV7-2
j_gene: TRBJ2-7
CDR3aa: ASSLAYYEQY

d_gene: -
v_gene: TRBV19
j_gene: TRBJ2-2
CDR3aa: ASSTSSDTGELF

d_gene: -
v_gene: TRBV6-4
j_gene: TRBJ2-2
CDR3aa: ASSVAGSPANTGELF

d_gene: TRBD2
v_gene: TRBV3-1/TRBV3-2
j_gene: TRBJ2-3
CDR3aa: ASSPWTSGRRADTQY

d_gene: TRBD1
v_gene: TRBV6-1
j_gene: TRBJ1-2
CDR3aa: ASSEAGQGAHYGYT

d_gene: -
v_gene: TRBV24-1
j_gene: TRBJ2-7
CDR3aa: ATSAWGNQGYEQY

d_gene: TRBD1
v_gene: TRBV7-9
j_gene: TRBJ1-2
CDR3aa: ASSITGDYGYT

d_gene: -
v_gene: TRBV3-1/TRBV3-2
j_gene: TRBJ2-7
CDR3aa: ASSRSRGARAEQY

d_gene: -
v_gene: TRBV6-5
j_gene: TRBJ2-7
CDR3aa: ASNKRERSEQY

d_gene: -
v_gene: TRBV10-3
j_gene: TRBJ2-2
CDR3aa: AIWSGTNTGELF

d_gene: -
v_gene: TRBV7-2
j_gene: TRBJ1-5
CDR3aa: ASSLGTANQPQH